These 26 T cell receptor beta chains share one sample of origin, sequenced in a study of regulatory T cells in long-lasting Graves disease. Relying on iRepertoire HTBI primers and Arm-PCR of CDR3 regions, the team built TCR beta libraries. TCRdb recomputed calls from the multiplex PCR reads with MiXCR, one row per CDR3 protein. The sample includes 400,000 to 500,000 distinct CDR3 sequences, 16% of them seen just once. The time point here: newly diagnosed GD, antithyroid drugs for less than 3 months. Generation of the TCR library employed RNA extracted from PBMCs. The sample was also reused in another study, on T cells in Graves' hyperthyroidism and ophthalmopathy.

The specimen comprised peripheral blood mononuclear cells (PBMCs), sampled at new diagnosis, from a patient treated with antithyroid drugs. The receptor source for this set is a woman in her thirties with Graves disease.

The chain combines TRBV19 with TRBJ1-2; TRBD1 is a possible D gene (5 bases). Germline V gene data show CDR1 as LNHDA and CDR2 as SQIVND (reference sequence). CDR3 length equals 14 residues. Trimming removed 3 bases from V and 7 bases from J, with 15 bases in between. The CDR3 protein is CASSMALGPVGYTF. The CDR3 coding sequence is TGTGCCAGTAGTATGGCCCTGGGGCCGGTTGGCTACACCTTC. The variable domain in full, with the rest retrieved from reference TRBV19 and TRBJ1-2, is DGGITQSPKYLFRKEGQNVTLSCEQNLNHDAMYWYRQDPGQGLRLIYYSQIVNDFQKGDIAEGYSVSREKKESFPLTVTSAQKNPTAFYLCASSMALGPVGYTFGSGTRLTVV.

This clonotype came up a few times. This sequence joins TRBV28 and TRBJ2-2; 7 bases map to TRBD2. V trimming: 3 bases; J trimming: 5 bases; junction bases outside the gene matches: 6. Per the germline V gene, CDR1 is MDHEN and CDR2 is SYDVKM. The CDR3 is 15 amino acids. The CDR3 is CASSLPGGRTGELFF. The CDR3 bases are TGTGCCAGCAGTTTGCCGGGGGGACGGACCGGGGAGCTGTTTTTT.

This clonotype came up many times. The chain uses TRBV2 and TRBJ2-3; TRBD2 aligns across 11 bases. The CDR3 has 14 amino acids. The germline CDR1 and CDR2 sequences are SNHLY and FYNNEI. Trimming removed 7 bases from V and 3 bases from J; junction bases left unmatched: 3. CDR3 loop: CASIRTSGTDTQYF. CDR3 DNA: TGTGCCAGCATTCGGACTAGCGGGACAGATACGCAGTATTTT.

This clonotype was counted many times. The chain couples TRBV7-8 to TRBJ2-3, with 7 bases aligning to TRBD2. Germline CDR1 and CDR2: SGHVS and FQNEAQ. The CDR3 loop spans 14 amino acids. Trimming removed 11 bases from V and 2 bases from J; junction bases left unmatched: 10. The CDR3 spells CAVSSGTYTDTQYF. CDR3 sequence (DNA): TGTGCCGTATCAAGCGGGACCTACACAGATACGCAGTATTTT.

The V and J genes are TRBV20-1 and TRBJ2-1; 8 bases match TRBD2. The germline V gene encodes CDR1 DFQATT and CDR2 SNEGSKA (reference sequence). V dropped 0 bases and J dropped 10; count of bases not matched to a gene: 11. The CDR3 extends over 15 amino acids. As DNA, the CDR3 is TGCAGTGCTAGAGATGCATTAGCGGGATTTATAGAGCAGTTCTTC. Translating it yields CSARDALAGFIEQFF.

This clonotype has more than one count but fewer than ten. The rearrangement uses TRBV27 and TRBJ2-5; D is undetermined. V was pared by 3 bases and J by 4 bases, with 12 bases between. Germline CDR1 MNHEY, CDR2 SMNVEV (reference sequence). CDR3 length: 14 amino acids. The CDR3 region has the DNA TGTGCCAGCAGTTTGGTCGGGCGGTCAGAGACCCAGTACTTC. Encoded protein: CASSLVGRSETQYF.

The sample holds a few counts of this clonotype. This rearrangement joins TRBV12-3 or TRBV12-4 to TRBJ2-1, with D perhaps given as TRBD1 or TRBD2 (7 bases each). The CDR3 is 24 amino acids. V lost 6 bases and J 0 bases, leaving 39 bases between the germline ends. The CDR3 loop is CASSVSEGAGRASGRKSSYNEQFF. CDR3 sequence (DNA): TGTGCCAGCAGCGTTAGCGAGGGGGCGGGTAGGGCTAGCGGACGTAAAAGCTCCTACAATGAGCAGTTCTTC.

This clonotype appeared many times. The V gene is TRBV11-2, the J gene TRBJ2-5, with 7 bases fitting TRBD2. V was clipped by 4 bases and J by 1 base; unmatched bases: 6. The CDR3 spans 15 residues. Germline V lookup: CDR1 SGHAT, CDR2 FQNNGV. The CDR3 reads CASSSLADFQETQYF. Here the CDR3 DNA reads TGTGCCAGCAGCTCCCTAGCGGACTTCCAAGAGACCCAGTACTTC.

The chain couples TRBV5-1 to TRBJ2-1, with D possibly TRBD2 on 5 matching bases. CDR1 is SGHRS and CDR2 is YFSETQ in the germline V gene. The CDR3 is 15 residues long. V was trimmed by 6 bases and J by 2 bases, leaving 15 bases between them. The CDR3: CASKEPAETYNEQFF. The CDR3 DNA follows: TGCGCCAGCAAAGAACCAGCGGAGACCTACAATGAGCAGTTCTTC.

This clonotype was seen at least ten times. V and J are TRBV27 and TRBJ1-2; D uncertain. The CDR3 consists of 13 residues. In germline, CDR1 is MNHEY, CDR2 SMNVEV (reference sequence). V lost 3 bases and J lost 6, with 11 bases in between. The DNA of the CDR3 is TGTGCCAGCAGTTTTGCCGGGCGGCATGGCTACACCTTC. Translated: CASSFAGRHGYTF.

CDR3 sequence: CASSPRQGAAMDNEQFF. Written as DNA, the CDR3 is TGTGCCAGCAGCCCGAGACAGGGGGCGGCGATGGACAATGAGCAGTTCTTC. The chain joins TRBV7-9 to TRBJ2-1; 10 positions match TRBD1. After removal of 5 bases from V and 5 bases from J, the junction contained 12 bases not matched to a gene. The length of the CDR3 is 17 residues. Germline assignment: CDR1 SEHNR and CDR2 FQNEAQ (reference sequence).

This clonotype was seen many times. The V call is TRBV28, the J call TRBJ2-1; 8 nucleotides align to TRBD2. Germline V gene data show CDR1 as MDHEN and CDR2 as SYDVKM. This CDR3 is built from 17 residues. Trimming removed 3 bases from V and 6 bases from J; junction bases left unmatched: 13. The CDR3 protein is CASSFFPGTSVINEQFF. In DNA form, the CDR3 reads TGTGCCAGCAGTTTTTTTCCCGGGACTAGTGTAATCAATGAGCAGTTCTTC.

This clonotype was seen ten or more times. The chain couples TRBV18 to TRBJ1-2; 8 nucleotides line up with TRBD1. The V gene's germline CDR1 is KGHSH and CDR2 LQKENI. This CDR3 has 17 amino acids. The J segment lost 1 base and the V segment lost 3 bases, leaving 10 bases of the junction unmatched. The CDR3 nucleotides read TGTGCCAGCTCACCCTCGGACTGGACAGGGTTTAACTATGGCTACACCTTC. This encodes CASSPSDWTGFNYGYTF. The entire variable domain, with the rest obtained from reference TRBV18 and TRBJ1-2, is as follows: NAGVMQNPRHLVRRRGQEARLRCSPMKGHSHVYWYRQLPEEGLKFMVYLQKENIIDESGMPKERFSAEFPKEGPSILRIQQVVRGDSAAYFCASSPSDWTGFNYGYTFGSGTRLTVV.

In this sample, this clonotype turned up a few times. The rearrangement links TRBV10-3 to TRBJ2-7, with 7 bases fitting TRBD2. J lost 4 bases, V lost 0 bases, and 15 bases had no gene match. The CDR3 extends over 18 amino acids. Per germline, CDR1 ENHRY and CDR2 SYGVKD. The CDR3 nucleotides are TGTGCCATCAGTGAGTCGGGATCTACTAGCGAGAGTGGGTACGAGCAGTACTTC. Protein product: CAISESGSTSESGYEQYF.

This clonotype was seen repeatedly, ten times or more. The CDR3 spells CASSSLRAKRHNEQFF. The CDR3 DNA reads as TGTGCCAGCAGTTCTCTCAGGGCGAAAAGACACAATGAGCAGTTCTTC. V is TRBV12-3 or TRBV12-4 and J is TRBJ2-1, with D possibly matching TRBD1 (5 bases). V lost 4 bases, J lost 5 bases, and 18 bases lay in between. The CDR3 is made up of 16 amino acids.

This clonotype was seen repeatedly, ten times or more. This chain uses TRBV11-2 with TRBJ1-1; D not certain. This CDR3 contains 14 residues. Looked up from germline, CDR1 is SGHAT and CDR2 is FQNNGV. The V end was cut by 5 bases, the J end by 0 bases, with 10 bases between. CDR3 amino acids: CASSASVMNTEAFF. The DNA for the CDR3 is TGTGCCAGCAGCGCCTCAGTCATGAACACTGAAGCTTTCTTT.

This clonotype has just a few counts. The rearrangement joins TRBV6-5 to TRBJ1-1; no clear D gene. The V gene lost 4 bases and the J gene lost 5 bases, with 17 bases spanning the gap. The CDR3 extends over 15 amino acids. The V gene's germline CDR1 is MNHEY and CDR2 SVGAGI. The CDR3 spells CASSSLGRGGTEAFF. DNA of the CDR3: TGTGCCAGCAGTTCACTTGGGCGGGGAGGAACTGAAGCTTTCTTT.

A note on this clonotype: A much larger clone is a single base away; this may be a read error. The V call is TRBV5-1, the J call TRBJ2-1; 15 bases line up with TRBD2. The germline V gene encodes CDR1 SGHRS and CDR2 YFSETQ. The CDR3 contains 18 residues. The CDR3 reads CAGSTGLAGGLHYNEQFF. The CDR3 bases are TGTGCCGGCAGCACGGGACTAGCGGGAGGCCTCCACTACAATGAGCAGTTCTTC.

The table lists this clonotype with many counts. V is TRBV28 and J is TRBJ2-1, with 13 bases that match TRBD2. This CDR3 comprises 16 residues. V lost 4 bases, J lost 7 bases, and 7 bases stayed unmatched. CDR1 MDHEN and CDR2 SYDVKM come from the germline V gene. The CDR3 nucleotides read TGTGCCAGCAGTTCTCCCGGGACTAGCGGGAAGAATGAGCAGTTCTTC. This gives the protein CASSSPGTSGKNEQFF.

The V and J genes are TRBV10-3 and TRBJ2-7; 8 bases are shared with TRBD1. CDR1 and CDR2 (germline): ENHRY, SYGVKD. Unmatched junction bases numbered 15, after V lost 11 bases and J lost 6 bases. The CDR3 length is 14 residues. This chain's CDR3 is CASTKRTGSGEQYF. The DNA of the CDR3 is TGTGCCTCGACCAAGCGGACAGGGTCGGGCGAGCAGTACTTC.

This clonotype was found a few times. The chain joins TRBV7-9 to TRBJ2-3; D may be TRBD1 or TRBD2 (6 bases each). The CDR3 length is 16 residues. V gave up 6 bases and J gave up 0 bases, with 16 bases separating them. The germline CDR1 and CDR2 sequences are SEHNR and FQNEAQ (reference sequence). CDR3 nucleotides: TGTGCCAGCAGAGCTCAAAAGGGGGGTAGCACAGATACGCAGTATTTT. Its translation: CASRAQKGGSTDTQYF.

The table lists this clonotype with many counts. The V gene is TRBV7-2, the J gene TRBJ2-1; 7 nucleotides line up with TRBD2. This CDR3 has 15 residues. Looked up from germline, CDR1 is SGHTA and CDR2 is FQGNSA. Trimming at V came to 4 bases and at J to 9 bases, leaving 12 bases not matched to a gene. CDR3: CASSSYSPSGGEQFF. The DNA for the CDR3 is TGTGCCAGCAGCTCCTACAGCCCTAGCGGCGGTGAGCAGTTCTTC.

This clonotype came up many times. The chain uses TRBV30 and TRBJ2-3; either TRBD1 or TRBD2 may supply D (5 bases each). From germline, CDR1 is GTSNPN and CDR2 SVGIG (reference sequence). Trimming took 2 bases from V and 2 from J, leaving 17 bases between them. The CDR3 has 16 residues. This chain's CDR3 is CAWSTGPGPYTDTQYF. DNA for the CDR3: TGTGCCTGGAGTACCGGTCCGGGACCGTACACAGATACGCAGTATTTT.

The V and J genes are TRBV7-9 and TRBJ2-1, with TRBD2 matching 13 bases. Germline CDR1 is SEHNR and CDR2 is FQNEAQ (reference sequence). The CDR3 contains 15 residues. With V trimmed by 4 bases and J by 8 bases, 5 bases remained unmatched. CDR3 in amino acids: CASSSGLAGVDEQFF. For the CDR3, the DNA is TGTGCCAGCAGCTCCGGACTAGCGGGAGTGGATGAGCAGTTCTTC.

This clonotype was found a few times. The V gene is TRBV20-1, the J gene TRBJ2-3, with 9 bases matching TRBD2. Per germline, CDR1 DFQATT and CDR2 SNEGSKA (reference sequence). The CDR3 consists of 18 residues. The V and J ends lost 6 bases and 4 bases, in that order; junction bases with no gene match: 20. CDR3 nucleotides: TGCAGTGCCAGGGATAGCGGGAGTCTCAGGAGAAGCGCAGATACGCAGTATTTT. It yields the protein CSARDSGSLRRSADTQYF.

This clonotype was observed many times. This chain links TRBV27 with TRBJ2-3; no clear D. Germline V gene sequence: CDR1 MNHEY, CDR2 SMNVEV (reference sequence). Trimming removed 5 bases at V and 2 bases at J, with 20 bases between. The CDR3 spans 17 residues. CDR3: CASSTRWDDQLTDTQYF. The CDR3 DNA follows: TGTGCCAGCAGTACCCGATGGGATGACCAACTCACAGATACGCAGTATTTT.